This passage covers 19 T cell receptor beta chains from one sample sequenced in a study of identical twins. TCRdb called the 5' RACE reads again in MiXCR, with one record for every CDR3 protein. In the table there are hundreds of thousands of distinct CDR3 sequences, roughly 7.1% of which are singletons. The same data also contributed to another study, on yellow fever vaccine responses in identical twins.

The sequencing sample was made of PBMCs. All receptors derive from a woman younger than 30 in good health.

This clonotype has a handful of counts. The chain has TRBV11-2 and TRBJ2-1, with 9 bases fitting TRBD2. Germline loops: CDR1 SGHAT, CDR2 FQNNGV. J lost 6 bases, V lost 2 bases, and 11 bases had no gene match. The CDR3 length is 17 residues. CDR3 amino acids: CASSLPLAGTASNEQFF. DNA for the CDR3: TGTGCCAGCAGCTTACCCCTAGCGGGGACAGCCTCCAATGAGCAGTTCTTC.

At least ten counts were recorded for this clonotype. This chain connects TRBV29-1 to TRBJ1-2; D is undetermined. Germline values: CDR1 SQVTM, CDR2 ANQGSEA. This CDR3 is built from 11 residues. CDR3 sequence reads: CTTGTIYGYTF. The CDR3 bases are TGCACCACCGGAACTATCTATGGCTACACCTTC.

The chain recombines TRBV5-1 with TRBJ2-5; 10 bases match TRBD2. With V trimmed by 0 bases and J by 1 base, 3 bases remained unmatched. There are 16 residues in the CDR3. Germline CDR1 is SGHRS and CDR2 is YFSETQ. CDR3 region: CASSLASSGGQETQYF. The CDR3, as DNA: TGCGCCAGCAGCTTGGCGTCTAGCGGGGGCCAAGAGACCCAGTACTTC.

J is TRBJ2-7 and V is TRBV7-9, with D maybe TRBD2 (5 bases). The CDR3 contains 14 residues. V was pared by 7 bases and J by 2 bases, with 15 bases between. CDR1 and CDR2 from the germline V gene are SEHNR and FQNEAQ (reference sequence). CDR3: CASTARTATYEQYF. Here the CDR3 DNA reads TGTGCCAGCACCGCGAGGACTGCCACCTACGAGCAGTACTTC.

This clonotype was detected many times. The DNA of the CDR3 is TGTGCCAGCAGTGAAGCTCAACTGGCAAATCAGCCCCAGCATTTT. This gives the protein CASSEAQLANQPQHF. This chain connects TRBV2 to TRBJ1-5; D gene unclear. Per germline, CDR1 SNHLY and CDR2 FYNNEI. CDR3 size: 15 residues. V shed 0 bases and J shed 4 bases, with 10 bases lying between them.

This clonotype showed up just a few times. For the CDR3, the DNA is TGTGCCAGCAGCTTAGCGCTGAGCGGGAGGGCCGAAACCAATTTAGTGCAGTACTTC. This codes for CASSLALSGRAETNLVQYF. This chain uses TRBV7-6 with TRBJ2-7; 10 nucleotides align to TRBD2. Germline values: CDR1 SGHVS, CDR2 FNYEAQ. With V trimmed by 0 bases and J by 9 bases, 20 bases remained unmatched. The CDR3 covers 19 residues.

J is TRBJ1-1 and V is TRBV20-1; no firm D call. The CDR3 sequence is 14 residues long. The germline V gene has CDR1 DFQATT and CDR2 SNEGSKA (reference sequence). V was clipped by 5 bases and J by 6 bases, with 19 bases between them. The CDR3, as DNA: TGCAGTGCTCCCCGACAAGGTGTAGAAGCTGAAGCTTTCTTT. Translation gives CSAPRQGVEAEAFF.

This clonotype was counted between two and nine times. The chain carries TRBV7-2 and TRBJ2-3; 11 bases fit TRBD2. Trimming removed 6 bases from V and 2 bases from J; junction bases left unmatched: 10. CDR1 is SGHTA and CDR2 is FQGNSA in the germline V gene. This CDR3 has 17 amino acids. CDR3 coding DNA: TGTGCCAGCAGACGATTCTTACTAGCGGGAGCCACAGATACGCAGTATTTT. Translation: CASRRFLLAGATDTQYF.

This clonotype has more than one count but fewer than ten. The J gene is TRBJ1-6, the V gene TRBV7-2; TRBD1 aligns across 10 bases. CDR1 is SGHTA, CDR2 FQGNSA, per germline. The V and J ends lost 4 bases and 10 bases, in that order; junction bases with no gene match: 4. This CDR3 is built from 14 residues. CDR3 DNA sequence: TGTGCCAGCAGCTCACGGGACAGGGGCTCACCCCTCCACTTT. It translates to CASSSRDRGSPLHF.

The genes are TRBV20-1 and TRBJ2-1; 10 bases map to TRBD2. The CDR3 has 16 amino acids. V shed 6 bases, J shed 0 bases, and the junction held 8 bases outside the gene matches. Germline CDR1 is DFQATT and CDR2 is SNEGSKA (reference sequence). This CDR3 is CSALSGRASSYNEQFF. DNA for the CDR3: TGCAGTGCGCTAAGCGGGAGGGCGAGCTCCTACAATGAGCAGTTCTTC.

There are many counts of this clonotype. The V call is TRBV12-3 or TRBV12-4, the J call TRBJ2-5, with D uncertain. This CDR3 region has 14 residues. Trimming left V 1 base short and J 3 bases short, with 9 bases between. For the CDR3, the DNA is TGTGCCAGCAGTTTAGGCTCGCTAGAAGAGACCCAGTACTTC. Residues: CASSLGSLEETQYF.

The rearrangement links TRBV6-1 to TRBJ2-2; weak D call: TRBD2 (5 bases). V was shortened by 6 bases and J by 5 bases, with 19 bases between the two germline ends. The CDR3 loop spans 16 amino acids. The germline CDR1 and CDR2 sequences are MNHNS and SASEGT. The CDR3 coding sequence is TGTGCCAGCAGGCGCCTCCGGGGAGCGGAGACCGGGGAGCTGTTTTTT. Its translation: CASRRLRGAETGELFF.

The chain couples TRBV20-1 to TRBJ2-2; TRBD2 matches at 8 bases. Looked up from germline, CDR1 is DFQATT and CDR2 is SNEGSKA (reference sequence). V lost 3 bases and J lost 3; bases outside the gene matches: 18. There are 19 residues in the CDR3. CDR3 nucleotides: TGCAGTGCTAGTAACTTACCGATGGCGGGAGGTTTGGACACCGGGGAGCTGTTTTTT. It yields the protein CSASNLPMAGGLDTGELFF.

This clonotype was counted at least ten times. This chain's CDR3 is CASSLERAENIQYF. The CDR3 coding sequence is TGCGCCAGCAGCTTGGAGCGGGCCGAAAACATTCAGTACTTC. The chain uses TRBV5-1 and TRBJ2-4; D possibly corresponds to TRBD2 (6 bases). V lost 0 bases and J 5 bases, leaving 9 bases between the germline ends. Germline-derived CDR1 and CDR2 are SGHRS and YFSETQ. The CDR3 is made up of 14 amino acids.

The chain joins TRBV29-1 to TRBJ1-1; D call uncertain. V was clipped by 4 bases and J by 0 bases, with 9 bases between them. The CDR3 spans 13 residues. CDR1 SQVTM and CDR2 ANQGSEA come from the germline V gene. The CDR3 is CSVAGTLNTEAFF. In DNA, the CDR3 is TGCAGCGTTGCCGGAACCCTGAACACTGAAGCTTTCTTT. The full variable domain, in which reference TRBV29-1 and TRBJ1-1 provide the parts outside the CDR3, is SAVISQKPSRDICQRGTSLTIQCQVDSQVTMMFWYRQQPGQSLTLIATANQGSEATYESGFVIDKFPISRPNLTFSTLTVSNMSPEDSSIYLCSVAGTLNTEAFFGQGTRLTVV.

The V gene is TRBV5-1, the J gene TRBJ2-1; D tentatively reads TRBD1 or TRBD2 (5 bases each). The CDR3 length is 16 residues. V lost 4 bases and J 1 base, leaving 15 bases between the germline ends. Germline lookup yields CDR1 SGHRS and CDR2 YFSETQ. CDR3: CASSRGPAGSYNEQFF. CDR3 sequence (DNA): TGCGCCAGCAGCCGGGGACCGGCCGGGTCCTACAATGAGCAGTTCTTC.

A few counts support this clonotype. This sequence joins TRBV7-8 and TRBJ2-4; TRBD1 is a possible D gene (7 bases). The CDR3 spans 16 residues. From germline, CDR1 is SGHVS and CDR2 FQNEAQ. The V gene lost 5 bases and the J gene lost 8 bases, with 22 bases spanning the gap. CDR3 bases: TGTGCCAGCAGCCGCCCCAGACAGGGAGGTAACGACATTCAGTACTTC. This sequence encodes CASSRPRQGGNDIQYF.

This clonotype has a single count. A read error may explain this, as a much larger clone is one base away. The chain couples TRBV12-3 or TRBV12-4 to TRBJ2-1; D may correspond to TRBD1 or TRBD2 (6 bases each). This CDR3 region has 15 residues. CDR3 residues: CAISLMRGAYNEQFF. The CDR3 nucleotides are TGTGCCATCAGTTTAATGAGGGGGGCGTACAATGAGCAGTTCTTC.

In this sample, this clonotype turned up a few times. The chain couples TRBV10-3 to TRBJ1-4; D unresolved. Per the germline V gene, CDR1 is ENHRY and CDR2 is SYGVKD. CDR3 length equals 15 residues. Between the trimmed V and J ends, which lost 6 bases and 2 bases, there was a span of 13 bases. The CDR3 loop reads CAISANTETNEKLFF. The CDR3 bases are TGTGCCATCAGCGCCAATACGGAGACTAATGAAAAACTGTTTTTT.